This TCR beta chain was sequenced for a study of molecular identifiers for immune sequencing clone quantification (dated by TCRdb to the late 2010s). Study-wide context: For a replicate experiment, the RNA from either about 20,000 or 100,000 naive CD8 T cells was divided into five aliquots, and four of those aliquots went on to sequencing. CD8 T cells were used in a methods study to benchmark molecular-identifier clustering-based TCR repertoire sequencing (MIDCIRS) and TCR RNA copy counting.

Points on this clonotype: Its specific antigen is unknown. Since no conserved phenylalanine or tryptophan closes the CDR3, a read error is the likely cause.

Overall study outcomes, separate from this receptor: Naive libraries contained spiked-in Jurkat TCR RNA (around ten copies' worth), which is not part of the donor repertoire. When barcode sub-clustering was omitted, TCR diversity was inflated by chimeric consensus sequences, with chimeras reaching as high as 47%. Highly expanded clone sizes could be underestimated because identical TCR molecules may share a barcode. Modeling estimated roughly 3.2 recovered TCR RNA copies per cell, compared with about 10 by digital PCR, which implies around 30% capture efficiency. Clones above 20 RNA copies held over 99% of molecules in CMV-specific effector cells but under 1% in naive cells. Spiked-in Jurkat TCR RNA equivalent to a single cell was reported to be detectable even among fewer than 1.2 million naive CD8 T cells.

The library was obtained by PCR. TCRdb shows the sequencer as NextSeq 500. Bulk TCR libraries were made following a previously described method, with the TCR primers given in Table S5. The Qiagen AllPrep DNA/RNA kit was used to purify total RNA. Before analysis, reads from multiple sequencing runs of the same library were pooled. Turning to the authors' computational methods: Only reads with exact TCR constant sequence were kept, trimmed to 150 nt, and grouped by their 12-nt molecular barcodes. Within each barcode group, reads were sub-clustered at a 15% Levenshtein threshold, and quality-weighted consensus sequences were built per RNA molecule. Non-functional sequences were removed, as were lower-count sequences one edit away from another. Barcode sub-clusters with fewer than 20% of the maximum read count were removed, based on fitting two negative binomial distributions. Through fastp at Q25 and MiXCR, TCRdb rebuilt clones from the public reads, retaining in-frame beta chains. Under each unique CDR3 protein, matching rows form one entry showing the most common genes and DNA. These V and J calls originate from TCRdb's pipeline instead of the authors' own analysis. The sample table lists about 630,000 distinct CDR3 sequences, 25% of them with a count of one. 0.75% to 0.8% of the sample goes to the ten largest clones.

Taken from the germline V gene (reference sequence), the CDR1 and CDR2 loops are PRHDT and FYEKMQ. The CDR3 contains 15 residues when both ends are counted. Just CDR3 DNA is preserved here, 45 bases in frame from base 1. V gives up 5 bases and J gives up 3 bases, and the segment between their germline ends measures 13 bases. Libraries of naive CD8 T cells were generated from roughly 18,000 to 920,000 sorted cells, with 10%, 30% or 50% of the purified RNA used. Naive CD8 T cells were FACS-sorted as CD8+CD4-CCR7+CD45RA+ on a BD FACSAria II into RLT Plus buffer. To test detection sensitivity, Jurkat RNA equal to approximately 10 TCR copies was added to samples of about 19,000-1,100,000 naive CD8 T cells. CD8 T cells were enriched with RosetteSep CD8+ T Cell Enrichment Cocktail and Ficoll-Paque, followed by ACK red cell lysis.

The sample was naive CD8+ T cells from blood, with Jurkat cell RNA spiked in. In the paper's terms, the cell subset or site label means: FACS-sorted CD8+CD4-CCR7+CD45RA+ naive T cells. The TCR comes from a human donor in good health. Some libraries in this study had Jurkat cell RNA spiked in. The V gene is TRBV13 and the J gene is TRBJ2-2; the D segment could be TRBD2, given 6 matching bases. Read as DNA, the sequence is TGTGCCAGCAGCGTGCCCGGGGACTACACCGGGGAGCTGTTTTCT. Translated, it reads CASSVPGDYTGELFS.